This TCR beta chain was documented in a study of blood T cell repertoires in COVID-19. Whole-study context: Donors in the United States, Italy and Spain gave samples during acute or convalescent COVID-19. PBMCs, B-cell-depleted T cells, or T cells provided the cDNA or gDNA that made up the material.

As processed by the authors: Reference gene primers were amplified, and this amplification served to estimate nucleated cell counts. Here immunoSEQ multiplex PCR was the method, and the copy in TCRdb shows in-frame clones only, minus some. The D gene and trimming were derived from the DNA, and the V and J assignments and clone size from that table. The sample gives more than 95,000 clones, 85% to 90% of which show up once; around 6.3% is in the top ten. Germline V gives CDR1 SGHVS, CDR2 FNYEAQ. The CDR3 is made up of 14 amino acids. V gave up 3 bases and J gave up 5 bases; unmatched junction bases: 4.

Material: peripheral blood. V gene TRBV7-6 combines with J gene TRBJ2-1; 7 positions match TRBD2. This sequence was found in a man older than 75 with active or convalescent COVID-19. CDR3 loop: CASSFLAANNEQFF. The CDR3 nucleotides read TGTGCCAGCAGCTTTCTAGCGGCCAACAATGAGCAGTTCTTC.